Below are 8 T cell receptor beta chains sequenced from a single sample in a study of T cell responses to AZD1222 COVID-19 vaccine. Produced via immunoSEQ multiplex PCR; TCRdb's table is partial and in-frame only. In the table there are 75,000 to 95,000 clones, 85% of which are singletons. The sample was peripheral blood, taken 28 days after the second AZD1222 dose. The source of these receptors is an adult who received the AZD1222 COVID-19 vaccine.

J is TRBJ1-2 and V is TRBV18, with a possible D match to TRBD1 (6 bases). V dropped 3 bases and J dropped 6 bases, with 8 bases sitting between them. Per germline, CDR1 KGHSH and CDR2 LQKENI. The CDR3 consists of 12 residues. The CDR3 DNA follows: TGTGCCAGCTCACCGGACAGAAATGGCTACACCTTC. Its translation is CASSPDRNGYTF. The variable domain in full, completed from reference TRBV18 and TRBJ1-2, reads NAGVMQNPRHLVRRRGQEARLRCSPMKGHSHVYWYRQLPEEGLKFMVYLQKENIIDESGMPKERFSAEFPKEGPSILRIQQVVRGDSAAYFCASSPDRNGYTFGSGTRLTVV.

The V call is TRBV5-1, the J call TRBJ2-7; 8 nucleotides line up with TRBD1. V dropped 0 bases and J dropped 3; count of bases not matched to a gene: 5. Germline V gene sequence: CDR1 SGHRS, CDR2 YFSETQ. This CDR3 has 15 residues. In nucleotides, the CDR3 is TGCGCCAGCAGCTTGGTGCCAGGGGGCGGCTACGAGCAGTACTTC. Its translation: CASSLVPGGGYEQYF.

The chain carries TRBV6-5 and TRBJ1-2; D unclear. The V end was cut by 6 bases, the J end by 0 bases, with 8 bases between. The CDR3 sequence is 13 residues long. CDR1 MNHEY and CDR2 SVGAGI come from the germline V gene. CDR3 in DNA: TGTGCCAGCAGCGCCTCAGCTAACTATGGCTACACCTTC. Its protein product is CASSASANYGYTF.

The rearrangement links TRBV7-9 to TRBJ1-4, with TRBD1 identical over 9 bases. CDR3 size: 18 residues. V lost 2 bases to trimming and J lost 2 bases; unmatched junction nucleotides: 9. Germline V CDR1 and CDR2: SEHNR, FQNEAQ (reference sequence). The CDR3 bases are TGTGCCAGCAGCTTAAAATCCGGGACAGGGTCCACTAATGAAAAACTGTTTTTT. Protein: CASSLKSGTGSTNEKLFF.

The V and J genes are TRBV19 and TRBJ1-1; 11 nucleotides match TRBD1. The CDR3 totals 17 residues. J was trimmed by 0 bases and V by 6 bases; bases with no gene match: 9. CDR1 and CDR2 from the germline V gene are LNHDA and SQIVND (reference sequence). CDR3 bases: TGTGCCAGTAGGGCCGGGACAGGGGGGAACATGAACACTGAAGCTTTCTTT. It is translated as CASRAGTGGNMNTEAFF.

The chain carries TRBV19 and TRBJ2-1; possibly TRBD2 for D (7 bases). Germline V gene sequence: CDR1 LNHDA, CDR2 SQIVND (reference sequence). Deletions cut 5 bases from V and 7 bases from J, with 27 bases between. The CDR3 totals 18 residues. The CDR3 is CASSPLIGRGRGLNEQFF. The DNA of the CDR3 is TGTGCCAGTAGTCCTCTCATTGGGAGGGGCAGGGGCCTTAATGAGCAGTTCTTC.

The chain couples TRBV6-5 to TRBJ2-7, with TRBD1 identical over 9 bases. CDR3 size: 14 residues. Per germline, CDR1 MNHEY and CDR2 SVGAGI. With V trimmed by 6 bases and J by 0 bases, 3 bases remained unmatched. The CDR3 DNA is TGTGCCAGCAGATCGACAGGGGGCTCCTACGAGCAGTACTTC. Its translation: CASRSTGGSYEQYF.

This sequence joins TRBV19 and TRBJ2-5; D call uncertain. This CDR3 region has 16 residues. The germline CDR1 and CDR2 sequences are LNHDA and SQIVND (reference sequence). The V end was cut by 6 bases, the J end by 0 bases, with 17 bases between. The CDR3 DNA reads as TGTGCCAGTAGCCGTTCAGGCCCGAGCCACCAAGAGACCCAGTACTTC. Translation gives CASSRSGPSHQETQYF.